This T cell receptor (beta chain) is from a study of post-analysis software for immune sequencing data. This clonotype was detected only a few times. Its antigen is currently unknown. Unique molecular identifiers were built into the TCR beta cDNA libraries. One entry per CDR3 protein results from TCRdb running MiXCR on the PCR reads. The profile shows about 770,000 distinct CDR3 sequences, under 60% of them singletons. Per germline, CDR1 DFQATT and CDR2 SNEGSKA (reference sequence). Trimming left V 3 bases short and J 3 bases short, with 15 bases between. This CDR3 comprises 14 residues. Study outcomes and limitations: Significantly decreased normalized Chao1 diversity was recorded for multiple sclerosis patients relative to controls. With TRBV5-6, TRBV5-1 and TRBV20-1 included, about five TRBV segments were more frequent in patients than in controls.

The source material was blood. This receptor was identified in a girl aged 5-17 years with multiple sclerosis. The gene calls are TRBV20-1 and TRBJ2-7; D perhaps matches TRBD1 (6 bases). Here the CDR3 DNA reads TGCAGTGCTAGGAGTCGGCAGGGGAGCTACGAGCAGTACTTC. Residues: CSARSRQGSYEQYF.